This is a list of T cell receptor beta chains from one sample in a study of blood T cell repertoires in COVID-19. Clones were read by immunoSEQ multiplex PCR, and TCRdb kept only the in-frame ones, dropping some. The data contain about 160,000 clones, under 90% of them singletons. The sample was peripheral blood. Source of these receptors: a woman aged 80 or older with active or convalescent COVID-19. The conserved cysteine and the conserved F or W are not part of the CDR3 here.

J gene | V gene | CDR3 protein
TRBJ1-1 | TRBV5-1 | ASSYRQGLDTEAF
TRBJ1-5 | TRBV2 | ASSAGTGGNQPQH
TRBJ1-4 | TRBV3-1/TRBV3-2 | ASSQWDRGRATNEKLF
TRBJ2-2 | TRBV11-1 | ASSPPTGRRGELF
TRBJ1-2 | TRBV28 | ASSSGGYT
TRBJ2-7 | TRBV6-5 | ASRGLDEQY
TRBJ2-7 | TRBV5-1 | ASSTIDSLNYEQY
TRBJ1-5 | TRBV19 | ASSVTPGTSNQPQH
TRBJ2-7 | TRBV6-5 | ASSRTSSEQY
TRBJ2-3 | TRBV5-1 | ASSVRGDTQY
TRBJ1-1 | TRBV3-1/TRBV3-2 | ASSQATGGTEAF
TRBJ1-6 | TRBV2 | ASSLGTGGEPPLH
TRBJ2-7 | TRBV19 | ASRLLAGGEQY
TRBJ1-6 | TRBV19 | ASSQGTGGNSPLH
TRBJ1-1 | TRBV3-1/TRBV3-2 | ASSQLQDTEAF
TRBJ2-3 | TRBV11-2 | ASSPEEYTQY
TRBJ1-4 | TRBV29-1 | SVEENRGTGEKLF
TRBJ1-5 | TRBV6-1 | ASSSAVVSNQPQH
TRBJ2-7 | TRBV7-2 | ASSLVVTSGEDYEQY
TRBJ2-1 | TRBV9 | ASSVRNSPYNEQF
TRBJ2-2 | TRBV10-3 | AISEAGGDTGELF
TRBJ1-2 | TRBV3-1/TRBV3-2 | ASSQEGTGAEGYT
TRBJ2-3 | TRBV20-1 | SASGGERGTDTQY
TRBJ1-1 | TRBV5-4 | ASSEKINTEAF
TRBJ1-2 | TRBV3-1/TRBV3-2 | ASSQGAQQGYGYT
TRBJ2-7 | TRBV15 | ATSRSGDEQY
TRBJ2-1 | TRBV10-2 | ASRETSGRRSEQF
TRBJ2-4 | TRBV29-1 | SVVGAGVVQY
TRBJ1-3 | TRBV11-2 | ASSLGQGVVGNTIY
TRBJ2-7 | TRBV6-5 | ASSFRTAGEQY
TRBJ1-3 | TRBV28 | GGLSGNTIY
TRBJ1-2 | TRBV30 | AWSPQDYGYT
TRBJ2-2 | TRBV7-3 | ASRSGSNTGELF
TRBJ2-7 | TRBV5-1 | ASSPLAGETYEQY
TRBJ2-5 | TRBV5-1 | ASSGGQGAVGTQY
TRBJ2-2 | TRBV7-9 | ASSLASGGELF
TRBJ2-1 | TRBV9 | ASSLTSGLFLNEQF
TRBJ1-3 | TRBV24-1 | ATTPRGTSGNTIY
TRBJ2-3 | TRBV10-3 | AIRDSGSDTDTQY
TRBJ2-1 | TRBV3-1/TRBV3-2 | ASSPAGAAYNEQF
TRBJ2-3 | TRBV5-5 | ASSLIATDTQY
TRBJ1-1 | TRBV18 | ASSPVQDTEAF